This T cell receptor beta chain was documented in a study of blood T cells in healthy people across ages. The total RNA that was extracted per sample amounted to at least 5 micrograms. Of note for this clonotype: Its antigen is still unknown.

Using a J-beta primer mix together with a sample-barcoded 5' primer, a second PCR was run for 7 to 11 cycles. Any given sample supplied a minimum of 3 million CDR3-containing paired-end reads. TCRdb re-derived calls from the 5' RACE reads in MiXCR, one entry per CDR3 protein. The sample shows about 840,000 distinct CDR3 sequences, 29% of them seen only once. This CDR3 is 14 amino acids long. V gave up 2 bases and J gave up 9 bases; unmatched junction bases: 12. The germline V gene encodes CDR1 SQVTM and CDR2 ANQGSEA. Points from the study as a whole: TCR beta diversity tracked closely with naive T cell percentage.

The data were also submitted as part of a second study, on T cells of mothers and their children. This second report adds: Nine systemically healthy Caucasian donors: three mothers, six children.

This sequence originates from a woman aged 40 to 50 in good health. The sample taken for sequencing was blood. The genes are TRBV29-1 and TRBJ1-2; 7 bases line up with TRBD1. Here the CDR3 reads CSVETGTATLSYTF. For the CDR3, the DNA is TGCAGCGTTGAAACAGGGACAGCTACCCTTAGCTACACCTTC.